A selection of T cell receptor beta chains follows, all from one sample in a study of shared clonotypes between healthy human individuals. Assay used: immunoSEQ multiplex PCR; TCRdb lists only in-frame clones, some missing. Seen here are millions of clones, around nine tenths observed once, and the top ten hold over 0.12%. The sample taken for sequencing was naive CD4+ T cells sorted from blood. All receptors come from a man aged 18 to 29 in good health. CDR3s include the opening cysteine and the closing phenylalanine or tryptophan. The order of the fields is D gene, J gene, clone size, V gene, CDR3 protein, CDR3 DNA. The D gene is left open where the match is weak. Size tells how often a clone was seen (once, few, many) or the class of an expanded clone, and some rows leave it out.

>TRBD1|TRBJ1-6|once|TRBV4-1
CASSLPGQGLSPLHF
TGCGCCAGCAGCCTGCCAGGACAGGGTCTTTCACCCCTCCACTTT
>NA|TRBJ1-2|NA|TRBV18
CASSPGPNYGYTF
TGTGCCAGCTCACCGGGGCCTAACTATGGCTACACCTTC
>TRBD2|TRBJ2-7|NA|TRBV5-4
CASSQSGTSGRYEQYF
TGCGCCAGCAGCCAATCCGGGACTAGCGGGAGATACGAGCAGTACTTC
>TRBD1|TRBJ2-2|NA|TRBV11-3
CASSSDRGTGELFF
TGTGCCAGCAGCTCAGACAGGGGTACCGGGGAGCTGTTTTTT
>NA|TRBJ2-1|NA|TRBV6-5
CASSYSALDGYNEQFF
TGTGCCAGCAGTTACTCGGCTTTAGACGGGTACAATGAGCAGTTCTTC
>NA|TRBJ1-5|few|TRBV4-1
CASSQQARGPQHF
TGCGCCAGCAGCCAACAGGCCCGGGGGCCCCAGCATTTT
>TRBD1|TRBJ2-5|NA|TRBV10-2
CASSDTGTGYRETQYF
TGCGCCAGCAGTGACACGGGGACAGGGTATCGAGAGACCCAGTACTTC
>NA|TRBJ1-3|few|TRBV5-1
CASSLDSGNTIYF
TGCGCCAGCAGCTTGGACTCTGGAAACACCATATATTTT
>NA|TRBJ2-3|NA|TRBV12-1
CASSFEINYTDTQYF
TGTGCCAGCAGCTTTGAGATTAATTACACAGATACGCAGTATTTT
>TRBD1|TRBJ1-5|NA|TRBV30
CAWSVRQGNQPQHF
TGTGCCTGGAGTGTACGACAGGGTAATCAGCCCCAGCATTTT
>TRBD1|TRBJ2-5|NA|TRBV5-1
CASSLRTGVIETQYF
TGCGCCAGCAGCTTGAGGACAGGGGTGATCGAGACCCAGTACTTC
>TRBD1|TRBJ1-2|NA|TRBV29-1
CSVHGQGANYGYTF
TGCAGCGTTCATGGACAGGGCGCTAACTATGGCTACACCTTC
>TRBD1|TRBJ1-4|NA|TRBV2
CASTIRQGSEKLFF
TGTGCCAGCACCATCCGACAGGGAAGTGAAAAACTGTTTTTT
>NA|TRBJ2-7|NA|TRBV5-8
CASSPGDRLARGNF
TGTGCTAGCAGCCCCGGGGACCGGCTAGCCCGCGGGAACTTC
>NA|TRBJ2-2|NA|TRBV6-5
CASSPGTTGELFF
TGTGCCAGCAGCCCAGGGACCACCGGGGAGCTGTTTTTT
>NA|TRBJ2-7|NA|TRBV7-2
CASSPEAQRTNEQYF
TGTGCCAGCAGCCCCGAGGCACAGAGAACGAACGAGCAGTACTTC
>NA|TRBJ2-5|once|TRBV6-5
CASSPSSPPTQYF
TGTGCCAGCAGTCCTTCGTCACCGCCGACCCAGTACTTC
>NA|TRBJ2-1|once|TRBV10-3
CAISDARMNYNEQFF
TGTGCCATCAGTGACGCCCGAATGAACTACAATGAGCAGTTCTTC